This entry lists 12 T cell receptor beta chains sequenced from one sample in a study of CD8+CD57+ T cells in acquired aplastic anemia. Sequencing involved patients with CD8+CD57+ cell expansion previously shown by flow cytometry. The TCR beta profiling, which covered VDJ combination and CDR3 sequence, was carried out using genomic DNA as the template. One entry per CDR3 protein results from TCRdb running MiXCR on the reads. In the table there are over 150,000 distinct CDR3 sequences, about three fifths of which are singletons. The sequencing input was sorted CD4+, CD8+, or CD8+CD57+ T cells (not recorded which) from PBMCs. The receptors stem from a human donor with aplastic anemia.

This clonotype was counted ten times or more. The rearrangement joins TRBV5-4 to TRBJ2-3, with 10 nucleotides matching TRBD2. V trimming: 0 bases; J trimming: 5 bases; junction bases outside the gene matches: 3. CDR3 length: 15 amino acids. In germline, CDR1 is SGHNT, CDR2 YYREEE (reference sequence). This CDR3 is CASSLAGTSEDTQYF. CDR3 in DNA: TGTGCCAGCAGCTTGGCTGGGACTAGCGAAGATACGCAGTATTTT.

V usage is TRBV12-3 or TRBV12-4 and J usage is TRBJ2-2, with TRBD2 as a possible D gene (6 bases). CDR3 length: 16 residues. Trimming cost V 3 bases and J 0 bases, with 11 bases left between them. The CDR3 sequence: CASSFIERANTGELFF. The CDR3 DNA reads TGTGCCAGCAGTTTTATCGAGCGGGCGAACACCGGGGAGCTGTTTTTT.

The chain links TRBV20-1 to TRBJ2-5, with 8 bases fitting TRBD1. Per germline, CDR1 DFQATT and CDR2 SNEGSKA (reference sequence). V was pared by 1 base and J by 4 bases, with 2 bases of the junction left unmatched. This CDR3 contains 13 residues. The CDR3 DNA reads TGCAGTGCTAGAGGTGACAGGGGAGAGACCCAGTACTTC. Encoded protein: CSARGDRGETQYF.

The chain joins TRBV19 to TRBJ1-1; D might be TRBD1 (5 bases). Germline V CDR1 and CDR2: LNHDA, SQIVND (reference sequence). The V end was cut by 3 bases, the J end by 0 bases, with 8 bases between. The CDR3 has 14 amino acids. Here the CDR3 reads CASSIGHLNTEAFF. The CDR3 nucleotides are TGTGCCAGTAGTATCGGACATCTGAACACTGAAGCTTTCTTT.

This chain uses TRBV6-5 with TRBJ2-5, with 8 bases matching TRBD2. This CDR3 comprises 15 residues. Germline CDR1 reads MNHEY; CDR2 reads SVGAGI. The ends lost 0 bases at V and 6 bases at J; junction bases unmatched: 6. Written as DNA, the CDR3 is TGTGCCAGCAGTTACTCGAGCGGGAGCTCGAAGACCCAGTACTTC. Encoded protein: CASSYSSGSSKTQYF.

V usage is TRBV7-2 and J usage is TRBJ2-1, with D perhaps TRBD1 or TRBD2 (5 bases each). With 4 bases removed from V and 7 bases from J, the gap between germline ends came to 14 bases. CDR1 and CDR2 (germline): SGHTA, FQGNSA. This CDR3 comprises 14 residues. CDR3 sequence reads: CASSSGLQGNEQFF. DNA for the CDR3: TGTGCCAGCAGCTCGGGGCTACAAGGAAATGAGCAGTTCTTC.

The chain uses TRBV10-3 and TRBJ2-5; TRBD2 matches at 7 bases. The germline V gene has CDR1 ENHRY and CDR2 SYGVKD. With V trimmed by 3 bases and J by 3 bases, 7 bases remained unmatched. The CDR3 is made up of 15 amino acids. CDR3 nucleotide sequence: TGTGCCATCAGTGAAGTTGTGGGGGGGAAAGAGACCCAGTACTTC. It is translated as CAISEVVGGKETQYF.

This chain uses TRBV7-2 with TRBJ2-5; D perhaps matches TRBD2 (7 bases). CDR3 length equals 14 residues. Germline values: CDR1 SGHTA, CDR2 FQGNSA. V was trimmed by 5 bases and J by 4 bases, leaving 14 bases between them. The CDR3 DNA reads TGTGCCAGCAGCGGCGGAGGGGGGGCAGAGACCCAGTACTTC. Translation gives CASSGGGGAETQYF.

The chain uses TRBV24-1 and TRBJ2-3; no clear D gene. The germline V gene has CDR1 KGHDR and CDR2 SFDVKD. CDR3 length: 16 residues. The V end lost 0 bases, the J end lost 3 bases, and 12 bases lay between the germline ends. The CDR3 reads CATSDLRSTQTDTQYF. As DNA, the CDR3 is TGTGCCACCAGTGATTTGCGTTCGACCCAAACAGATACGCAGTATTTT.

This sequence joins TRBV7-8 and TRBJ1-5; 8 bases align to TRBD1. This CDR3 region has 17 residues. The germline gives CDR1 SGHVS, CDR2 FQNEAQ. After removal of 3 bases from V and 1 base from J, the junction contained 8 bases not matched to a gene. In nucleotides, the CDR3 is TGTGCCAGCAGCTTGGGTACCGGGACAGGAAGCAATCAGCCCCAGCATTTT. Translating gives CASSLGTGTGSNQPQHF.

The genes are TRBV20-1 and TRBJ2-3; D uncertain. In germline, CDR1 is DFQATT, CDR2 SNEGSKA (reference sequence). The CDR3 has 10 residues. Trimming shortened V by 3 bases and J by 3 bases, and 1 base separated the two germline ends. This CDR3 reads CSARTDTQYF. The CDR3 nucleotides read TGCAGTGCTAGGACAGATACGCAGTATTTT.

This chain uses TRBV7-3 with TRBJ2-5; 9 nucleotides match TRBD2. The V segment lost 3 bases and the J segment 2 bases; nucleotides outside the gene matches: 4. This CDR3 contains 15 residues. Germline V gene data show CDR1 as SGHTA and CDR2 as FQGTGA. This chain's CDR3 is CASSFPSGGQETQYF. The CDR3 bases are TGTGCCAGCAGCTTCCCCAGCGGGGGGCAAGAGACCCAGTACTTC.